This record covers a single T cell receptor beta chain. The data originate from a study of blood T cell repertoires in COVID-19. The CDR3 covers 13 residues. Germline V lookup: CDR1 GTSNPN, CDR2 SVGIG (reference sequence). Trimming took 3 bases from V and 7 from J, leaving 15 bases between them. Here immunoSEQ multiplex PCR was the method, and the copy in TCRdb shows in-frame clones only, minus some. The sample gives some 240,000 clones, 89% of which show up once; more than 5.5% is in the top ten. This sequence joins TRBV30 and TRBJ2-5, with no clear D. The material sequenced was peripheral blood. The sequence derives from a man between 60 and 75 years old who had recovered from COVID-19. CDR3 sequence reads: CAWSPQTPGTQYF. CDR3 DNA: TGTGCCTGGAGCCCCCAAACTCCAGGGACCCAGTACTTC. The variable domain in full, with the rest retrieved from reference TRBV30 and TRBJ2-5, is SQTIHQWPATLVQPVGSPLSLECTVEGTSNPNLYWYRQAAGRGLQLLFYSVGIGQISSEVPQNLSASRPQDRQFILSSKKLLLSDSGFYLCAWSPQTPGTQYFGPGTRLLVL.